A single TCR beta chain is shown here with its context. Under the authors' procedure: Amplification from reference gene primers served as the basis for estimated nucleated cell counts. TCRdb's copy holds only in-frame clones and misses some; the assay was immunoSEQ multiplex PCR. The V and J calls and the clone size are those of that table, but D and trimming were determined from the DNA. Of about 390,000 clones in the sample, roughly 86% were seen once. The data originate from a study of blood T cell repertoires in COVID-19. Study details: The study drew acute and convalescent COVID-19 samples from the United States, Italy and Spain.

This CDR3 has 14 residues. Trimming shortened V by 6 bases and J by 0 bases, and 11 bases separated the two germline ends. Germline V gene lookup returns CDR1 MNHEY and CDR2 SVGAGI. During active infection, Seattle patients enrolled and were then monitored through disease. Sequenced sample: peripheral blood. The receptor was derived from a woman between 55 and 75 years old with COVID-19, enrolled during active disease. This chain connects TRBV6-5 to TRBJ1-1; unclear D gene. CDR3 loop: CASRAYGVNTEAFF. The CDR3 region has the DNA TGTGCCAGCAGAGCATACGGGGTGAACACTGAAGCTTTCTTT.